The 21 T cell receptor beta chains below all came from one sample that was sequenced in a study of tumor-infiltrating lymphocytes in localized non-small cell lung cancer (dated by TCRdb to about 2021). Libraries were prepared through the immunoSEQ multiplex PCR assay. TCRdb re-hosts the immuneACCESS table, in-frame sequences only. Its copies lack some clones; in the studies checked, an unresolved V gene accounts for under half of them, and the cause for the rest is not known. The sample records approximately 10,000 clones, 80% to 85% of which are singletons. 6.5% to 8.5% of the sample is in the top ten clones. The sample was lung tumor tissue. The receptors shown here come from a human donor with non-small cell lung cancer.

The chain links TRBV6-4 to TRBJ2-1; 9 bases align to TRBD2. The CDR3 totals 15 residues. Germline V gene data show CDR1 as MRHNA and CDR2 as SNTAGT. The J segment lost 5 bases and the V segment lost 4 bases, leaving 6 bases of the junction unmatched. CDR3 protein: CASSVQRGADNEQFF. The CDR3 DNA sequence: TGTGCCAGCAGTGTGCAGCGGGGGGCCGACAATGAGCAGTTCTTC.

This clone was counted a few times. The rearrangement links TRBV7-9 to TRBJ1-1; D gene uncertain. The CDR3 length is 14 residues. From germline, CDR1 is SEHNR and CDR2 FQNEAQ (reference sequence). The germline V and J ends were trimmed by 1 base and 0 bases, with 6 bases remaining between them. CDR3 loop: CASSLDTLNTEAFF. The CDR3 DNA sequence: TGTGCCAGCAGCTTAGATACCCTGAACACTGAAGCTTTCTTT.

The chain carries TRBV7-2 and TRBJ2-7, with D maybe TRBD1 (6 bases). CDR1 SGHTA and CDR2 FQGNSA come from the germline V gene. This CDR3 has 18 amino acids. V was trimmed by 1 base and J by 3 bases, leaving 22 bases between them. DNA for the CDR3: TGTGCCAGCAGCTTAGGCCTCTTACAGGGAGTCGGGAACTACGAGCAGTACTTC. It specifies CASSLGLLQGVGNYEQYF.

This clone has just one count. The chain combines TRBV12-5 with TRBJ2-7; unclear D gene. Trimming took 6 bases from V and 9 from J, leaving 12 bases between them. This CDR3 has 11 residues. In germline, CDR1 is LGHNT, CDR2 FRNRAP. CDR3 bases: TGTGCTAGTGGCACGCCTCCGGGGCAGTACTTC. Translating gives CASGTPPGQYF.

This chain links TRBV4-1 with TRBJ2-7, with TRBD1 matching over 9 bases. The CDR3 covers 15 residues. With V trimmed by 3 bases and J by 3 bases, 6 bases remained unmatched. CDR1 MGHRA and CDR2 YSYEKL come from the germline V gene. CDR3 DNA sequence: TGCGCCAGCAGCCACGACGACAGGGGGATCTACGAGCAGTACTTC. The encoded protein is CASSHDDRGIYEQYF.

The chain links TRBV19 to TRBJ1-2; no firm D call. This CDR3 spans 13 amino acids. Germline assignment: CDR1 LNHDA and CDR2 SQIVND (reference sequence). Trimming removed 5 bases from V and 4 bases from J, with 11 bases in between. This chain's CDR3 is CASSPGLPYGYTF. CDR3 sequence (DNA): TGTGCCAGTAGTCCGGGCCTTCCCTATGGCTACACCTTC.

V gene TRBV27 combines with J gene TRBJ1-2; no reliable D call. Per the germline V gene, CDR1 is MNHEY and CDR2 is SMNVEV (reference sequence). This CDR3 contains 14 residues. The ends were cut back, 5 bases at V and 3 bases at J, with 13 bases in the middle. CDR3 bases: TGTGCCAGCAGTGGTTTGAGGGCCCACTATGGCTACACCTTC. It is translated as CASSGLRAHYGYTF.

The chain is built from TRBV7-3 and TRBJ2-1; D uncertain. Germline assignment: CDR1 SGHTA and CDR2 FQGTGA. The CDR3 is 14 amino acids. The V gene lost 1 base and the J gene lost 6 bases, with 10 bases spanning the gap. The CDR3 here is CASSLSPVRNEQFF. The CDR3 DNA reads TGTGCCAGCAGCTTAAGTCCCGTCCGCAATGAGCAGTTCTTC.

The chain joins TRBV2 to TRBJ1-5, with D unresolved. Trimming took off 6 bases at V and 0 bases at J, with 6 bases between the two ends. The germline V gene has CDR1 SNHLY and CDR2 FYNNEI. The CDR3 has 13 residues. Here the CDR3 reads CASRDGSNQPQHF. The CDR3, as DNA: TGTGCCAGCAGGGACGGTAGCAATCAGCCCCAGCATTTT.

The genes are TRBV2 and TRBJ1-6; TRBD1 might be the D (5 bases). V gave up 9 bases and J gave up 7 bases, with 10 bases separating them. The CDR3 is 12 amino acids. Germline V CDR1 and CDR2: SNHLY, FYNNEI. The CDR3 nucleotides are TGTGCCAGGGGACGGCTCAATTCACCCCTCCACTTT. As protein: CARGRLNSPLHF.

This chain joins TRBV5-1 and TRBJ1-5; unclear D gene. CDR1 is SGHRS, CDR2 YFSETQ, per germline. The CDR3 covers 16 residues. Trimming stripped 3 bases from V and 11 bases from J, with 24 bases between. The chain's CDR3 is CASSSGVQNPLSAQHF. The CDR3 nucleotides read TGCGCCAGCAGCTCTGGAGTGCAAAACCCCCTCTCAGCCCAGCATTTT.

The chain recombines TRBV2 with TRBJ1-6; possible D gene TRBD1, 5 bases. Germline V gene data show CDR1 as SNHLY and CDR2 as FYNNEI. CDR3 length: 14 amino acids. Trimming stripped 2 bases from V and 9 bases from J, with 11 bases between. CDR3 residues: CASSEQGIGSPLHF. DNA for the CDR3: TGTGCCAGCAGTGAACAGGGCATCGGTTCACCCCTCCACTTT.

The rearrangement joins TRBV12-5 to TRBJ1-4; no clear D gene. In germline, CDR1 is LGHNT, CDR2 FRNRAP. CDR3 length equals 15 residues. V gave up 5 bases and J gave up 10 bases, with 20 bases separating them. The CDR3 protein is CASGRALREDGKLFF. CDR3 nucleotide sequence: TGTGCTAGTGGTCGAGCCCTAAGGGAGGACGGAAAACTGTTTTTT.

This clone was seen a handful of times. The chain links TRBV27 to TRBJ2-7; D not certain. The CDR3 spans 12 residues. The germline gives CDR1 MNHEY, CDR2 SMNVEV (reference sequence). V was clipped by 3 bases and J by 1 base, with 4 bases between them. The CDR3 sequence: CASSFVSYEQYF. In nucleotides, the CDR3 is TGTGCCAGCAGTTTCGTATCCTACGAGCAGTACTTC.

The gene calls are TRBV6-5 and TRBJ2-3, with 9 bases fitting TRBD1. Per the germline V gene, CDR1 is MNHEY and CDR2 is SVGAGI. The CDR3 is made up of 15 amino acids. V shed 6 bases, J shed 1 base, and the junction held 5 bases outside the gene matches. The CDR3 DNA reads as TGTGCCAGCAGAAGCCGGGACAGGGGCACAGATACGCAGTATTTT. Translated, it gives CASRSRDRGTDTQYF.

The chain couples TRBV7-3 to TRBJ2-1; possible D gene TRBD2, 6 bases. The CDR3 contains 15 residues. Germline loops: CDR1 SGHTA, CDR2 FQGTGA. V lost 5 bases to trimming and J lost 0 bases, with 11 bases between them. The CDR3 loop reads CASSHGGLSYNEQFF. The CDR3 DNA follows: TGTGCCAGCAGCCACGGAGGGCTCTCCTACAATGAGCAGTTCTTC.

This clone was seen just once. The chain uses TRBV9 and TRBJ2-2; D ambiguous. The CDR3 consists of 13 residues. CDR1 and CDR2 from the germline V gene are SGDLS and YYNGEE. Between the trimmed V and J ends, which lost 7 bases and 2 bases, there was a span of 9 bases. The CDR3 loop is CASGDTNTGELFF. For the CDR3, the DNA is TGTGCCAGCGGCGACACAAACACCGGGGAGCTGTTTTTT.

The rearrangement links TRBV19 to TRBJ2-3; 9 bases fit TRBD1. Losses at the gene ends were 3 bases for V and 4 bases for J; bases not matched to a gene: 11. Germline V lookup: CDR1 LNHDA, CDR2 SQIVND (reference sequence). This CDR3 has 17 residues. The CDR3 protein is CASSIRTGQGIADTQYF. In DNA form, the CDR3 reads TGTGCCAGTAGTATCCGGACGGGACAGGGAATTGCAGATACGCAGTATTTT.

V and J are TRBV7-2 and TRBJ2-5; 8 positions match TRBD1. The CDR3 loop spans 13 amino acids. V shed 3 bases, J shed 5 bases, and the junction held 2 bases outside the gene matches. Germline values: CDR1 SGHTA, CDR2 FQGNSA. CDR3: CASSFRGHETQYF. The CDR3 bases are TGTGCCAGCAGCTTCAGGGGGCACGAGACCCAGTACTTC.

This chain connects TRBV7-2 to TRBJ2-3; 8 positions match TRBD2. The CDR3 is 15 residues long. Germline values: CDR1 SGHTA, CDR2 FQGNSA. J lost 2 bases, V lost 5 bases, and 6 bases had no gene match. In DNA, the CDR3 is TGTGCCAGCAGCCTACAGCGGGGGACCACAGATACGCAGTATTTT. The encoded protein is CASSLQRGTTDTQYF.

V and J are TRBV19 and TRBJ2-3; 7 bases map to TRBD2. Germline V gene lookup returns CDR1 LNHDA and CDR2 SQIVND (reference sequence). The CDR3 has 15 amino acids. The J segment lost 0 bases and the V segment lost 3 bases, leaving 3 bases of the junction unmatched. CDR3 DNA sequence: TGTGCCAGTAGTATGAGCGGGGTAAGCACAGATACGCAGTATTTT. Its translation: CASSMSGVSTDTQYF.